This is a list of T cell receptor beta chains from one sample in a study of blood T cell repertoires in COVID-19. Sequencing was performed with immunoSEQ multiplex PCR; in TCRdb, only in-frame clones are kept and a portion is missing. Among approximately 150,000 clones listed, roughly three quarters were seen once. Sequencing was performed on peripheral blood. The receptor set was obtained from a man aged 45-65 years with active or convalescent COVID-19. Both conserved end residues are part of each CDR3. D genes are given only for firm matches. Not every row has a clone size; where given, it reads once, few, many or a size class.

len: 16
v_gene: TRBV27
d_gene: TRBD2
abundance: .
j_gene: TRBJ2-3
CDR3aa: CASSTIAGGGTDTQYF
CDR3nt: TGTGCCAGCAGTACCATAGCGGGAGGGGGCACAGATACGCAGTATTTT

len: 12
v_gene: TRBV7-9
d_gene: .
abundance: once
j_gene: TRBJ2-7
CDR3aa: CASTSGFYEQYF
CDR3nt: TGTGCCAGCACCTCGGGTTTCTACGAGCAGTACTTC

len: 17
v_gene: TRBV3-1/TRBV3-2
d_gene: .
abundance: .
j_gene: TRBJ2-3
CDR3aa: CASEYRTGSGGTDTQYF
CDR3nt: TGTGCCAGCGAGTACCGAACAGGGTCCGGTGGCACAGATACGCAGTATTTT

len: 13
v_gene: TRBV19
d_gene: .
abundance: few
j_gene: TRBJ2-5
CDR3aa: CASSTQGPGTQYF
CDR3nt: TGTGCCAGTAGTACCCAGGGGCCAGGGACCCAGTACTTC

len: 15
v_gene: TRBV9
d_gene: .
abundance: .
j_gene: TRBJ2-7
CDR3aa: CASSVGTGPQYEQYF
CDR3nt: TGTGCCAGCAGCGTCGGGACTGGCCCTCAGTACGAGCAGTACTTC

len: 18
v_gene: TRBV7-3
d_gene: TRBD2
abundance: .
j_gene: TRBJ2-1
CDR3aa: CASSLMGSSGRVAYEQFF
CDR3nt: TGTGCCAGCAGCTTAATGGGGTCTAGCGGGAGAGTAGCCTATGAGCAGTTCTTC

len: 15
v_gene: TRBV5-1
d_gene: TRBD1
abundance: .
j_gene: TRBJ1-5
CDR3aa: CASSLIGGSNQPQHF
CDR3nt: TGCGCCAGCAGCTTGATAGGGGGCAGCAATCAGCCCCAGCATTTT

len: 12
v_gene: TRBV28
d_gene: .
abundance: .
j_gene: TRBJ2-5
CDR3aa: CASSFPGETQYF
CDR3nt: TGTGCCAGCAGTTTTCCGGGAGAGACCCAGTACTTC

len: 16
v_gene: TRBV24-1
d_gene: .
abundance: .
j_gene: TRBJ2-5
CDR3aa: CATSDLKRATGQTQYF
CDR3nt: TGTGCCACCAGTGATTTGAAAAGGGCGACAGGTCAGACCCAGTACTTC

len: 17
v_gene: TRBV7-3
d_gene: TRBD2
abundance: .
j_gene: TRBJ2-1
CDR3aa: CASSSPLPGGQDNEQFF
CDR3nt: TGTGCCAGCAGCTCCCCTCTTCCGGGAGGGCAGGACAATGAGCAGTTCTTC

len: 14
v_gene: TRBV30
d_gene: TRBD2
abundance: .
j_gene: TRBJ2-2
CDR3aa: CARRGRENTGELFF
CDR3nt: TGTGCCCGGAGAGGGAGGGAGAACACCGGGGAGCTGTTTTTT

len: 15
v_gene: TRBV27
d_gene: TRBD1
abundance: .
j_gene: TRBJ2-1
CDR3aa: CASSLSGTGRREQFF
CDR3nt: TGTGCCAGCAGTTTATCCGGGACAGGGAGGCGTGAGCAGTTCTTC

len: 15
v_gene: TRBV5-1
d_gene: .
abundance: few
j_gene: TRBJ1-3
CDR3aa: CASSLVPSSGNTIYF
CDR3nt: TGCGCCAGCAGCTTGGTGCCGAGCTCTGGAAACACCATATATTTT

len: 12
v_gene: TRBV7-2
d_gene: .
abundance: .
j_gene: TRBJ2-5
CDR3aa: CASSPSQETQYF
CDR3nt: TGTGCCAGCAGCCCGTCCCAAGAGACCCAGTACTTC

len: 14
v_gene: TRBV29-1
d_gene: .
abundance: few
j_gene: TRBJ1-1
CDR3aa: CSVEFQGRRTEAFF
CDR3nt: TGCAGCGTTGAATTTCAGGGCCGTAGGACTGAAGCTTTCTTT

len: 17
v_gene: TRBV12-2
d_gene: .
abundance: .
j_gene: TRBJ1-4
CDR3aa: CASRSREGTATNEKLFF
CDR3nt: TGTGCAAGTCGCTCCAGAGAAGGGACTGCAACTAATGAAAAACTGTTTTTT

len: 19
v_gene: TRBV18
d_gene: .
abundance: .
j_gene: TRBJ1-1
CDR3aa: CASSRRSLSTRGANTEAFF
CDR3nt: TGTGCCAGCTCACGCCGCTCTTTATCTACCCGGGGGGCTAACACTGAAGCTTTCTTT

len: 15
v_gene: TRBV7-3
d_gene: .
abundance: .
j_gene: TRBJ1-2
CDR3aa: CASSLNPSPNYGYTF
CDR3nt: TGTGCCAGCAGCTTAAATCCGAGCCCTAACTATGGCTACACCTTC

len: 17
v_gene: TRBV28
d_gene: TRBD2
abundance: .
j_gene: TRBJ2-1
CDR3aa: CASSFWVETSGSNEQFF
CDR3nt: TGTGCCAGCAGTTTTTGGGTTGAGACTAGCGGGAGCAATGAGCAGTTCTTC

len: 15
v_gene: TRBV11-1
d_gene: TRBD2
abundance: .
j_gene: TRBJ2-7
CDR3aa: CASSLPTSGAGEQYF
CDR3nt: TGTGCCAGCAGCTTACCGACTAGCGGGGCCGGGGAGCAGTACTTC

len: 19
v_gene: TRBV30
d_gene: .
abundance: .
j_gene: TRBJ2-3
CDR3aa: CAWSVFSGATILLTDTQYF
CDR3nt: TGTGCCTGGAGTGTATTCAGCGGAGCTACCATACTTCTCACAGATACGCAGTATTTT

len: 17
v_gene: TRBV27
d_gene: TRBD2
abundance: .
j_gene: TRBJ2-3
CDR3aa: CASSLFGVAGEADTQYF
CDR3nt: TGTGCCAGCAGTTTATTTGGGGTAGCGGGAGAAGCCGATACGCAGTATTTT

len: 13
v_gene: TRBV5-1
d_gene: .
abundance: .
j_gene: TRBJ1-6
CDR3aa: CASSLGQPSPLHF
CDR3nt: TGCGCCAGCAGCTTGGGACAGCCCTCACCCCTCCACTTT

len: 13
v_gene: TRBV30
d_gene: .
abundance: .
j_gene: TRBJ2-3
CDR3aa: CAWSRTGTDTQYF
CDR3nt: TGTGCCTGGAGTCGAACAGGCACAGATACGCAGTATTTT